What follows are 10 T cell receptor beta chains derived from one specimen sequenced in a study of technical replicates of blood from a few donors. Clones were read by immunoSEQ multiplex PCR, and TCRdb kept only the in-frame ones, dropping some. The profile shows 45,000 to 60,000 clones, just under 95% of them singletons. The sequenced sample consisted of PBMCs. Source of these receptors: a human donor in good health. Some clones in this sample may be carry-over from other donors' samples.

This clone was seen just once. V and J are TRBV2 and TRBJ1-5; no clear D. V gave up 0 bases and J gave up 9 bases, with 12 bases separating them. Looked up from germline, CDR1 is SNHLY and CDR2 is FYNNEI. CDR3 length: 14 residues. CDR3 bases: TGTGCCAGCAGTGAAGCAGAGGGTTATGGGCCCCAGCATTTT. Translated, it gives CASSEAEGYGPQHF.

The V gene is TRBV21-1, the J gene TRBJ1-5. TRBV21-1 is an annotated pseudogene. The CDR3 length is 15 residues. This CDR3 is CASSNRVRGNQPQHF. CDR3 DNA sequence: TGTGCCAGCAGCAACAGAGTGAGGGGCAATCAGCCCCAGCATTTT.

The V and J genes are TRBV15 and TRBJ1-5; D might be TRBD1 (6 bases). CDR3 length equals 14 residues. Germline V gene sequence: CDR1 LNHNV, CDR2 YYDKDF (reference sequence). Trimming left V 1 base short and J 5 bases short, with 9 bases between. CDR3 sequence: CATSRANRDQPQHF. The CDR3 nucleotides are TGTGCCACCAGCAGAGCGAACAGGGATCAGCCCCAGCATTTT. Full variable domain (outside the CDR3, taken from reference TRBV15 and TRBJ1-5): DAMVIQNPRYQVTQFGKPVTLSCSQTLNHNVMYWYQQKSSQAPKLLFHYYDKDFNNEADTPDNFQSRRPNTSFCFLDIRSPGLGDTAMYLCATSRANRDQPQHFGDGTRLSIL.

This sequence joins TRBV7-7 and TRBJ2-7; D is uncertain. The CDR3 consists of 13 residues. V gave up 3 bases and J gave up 3 bases, with 9 bases separating them. The germline V gene encodes CDR1 SSHAT and CDR2 FNYEAQ (reference sequence). The CDR3 loop reads CASSLGRNYEQYF. The DNA for the CDR3 is TGTGCCAGCAGCTTGGGCAGGAACTACGAGCAGTACTTC.

This chain links TRBV30 with TRBJ2-3; TRBD1 matches at 7 bases. V trimming: 3 bases; J trimming: 0 bases; junction bases outside the gene matches: 6. The CDR3 totals 15 residues. From germline, CDR1 is GTSNPN and CDR2 SVGIG (reference sequence). The CDR3 bases are TGTGCCTGGAGGGTAACAGGGGCCAGCACAGATACGCAGTATTTT. Protein product: CAWRVTGASTDTQYF. The full variable domain, in which reference TRBV30 and TRBJ2-3 provide the parts outside the CDR3, is SQTIHQWPATLVQPVGSPLSLECTVEGTSNPNLYWYRQAAGRGLQLLFYSVGIGQISSEVPQNLSASRPQDRQFILSSKKLLLSDSGFYLCAWRVTGASTDTQYFGPGTRLTVL.

This chain uses TRBV11-2 with TRBJ2-3; D perhaps matches TRBD2 (5 bases). CDR3 length equals 14 residues. The germline V gene encodes CDR1 SGHAT and CDR2 FQNNGV. V was clipped by 1 base and J by 3 bases, with 8 bases between them. CDR3 sequence reads: CASSLVGGTDTQYF. The CDR3 coding sequence is TGTGCCAGCAGCTTAGTGGGCGGGACAGATACGCAGTATTTT.

The chain recombines TRBV30 with TRBJ2-7, with 8 bases identical to TRBD2. From germline, CDR1 is GTSNPN and CDR2 SVGIG (reference sequence). This CDR3 contains 15 residues. Losses at the gene ends were 6 bases for V and 4 bases for J; bases not matched to a gene: 14. CDR3 sequence (DNA): TGTGCCTGTGACGGCGCGGGACTAGGGGCGTACGAGCAGTACTTC. It yields the protein CACDGAGLGAYEQYF.

As to this clone: The sample carries other DNA sequences with the same CDR3. The chain links TRBV7-2 to TRBJ2-7; D gene uncertain. CDR1 and CDR2 from the germline V gene are SGHTA and FQGNSA. The CDR3 covers 12 residues. V lost 4 bases to trimming and J lost 3 bases, with 7 bases between them. The CDR3 sequence is CASSSTGYEQYF. The CDR3 coding sequence is TGTGCCAGCAGCTCGACGGGCTACGAGCAGTACTTC.

DNA of the CDR3: TGTGCCTGGAGAGCCCCCCGTGGTAGCGGGAGTTGGCGGCAGTACTTC. It yields the protein CAWRAPRGSGSWRQYF. The genes are TRBV30 and TRBJ2-7; 9 bases map to TRBD2. The CDR3 is 16 residues long. CDR1 is GTSNPN, CDR2 SVGIG, per germline (reference sequence). V dropped 3 bases and J dropped 9; count of bases not matched to a gene: 18.

This clone was detected only once. The DNA for the CDR3 is TGTGCCAGCAGAGACTCGGCGGGACTCATCACAGATACGCAGTATTTT. It codes for CASRDSAGLITDTQYF. V and J are TRBV27 and TRBJ2-3; weak D call: TRBD2 (6 bases). V was shortened by 6 bases and J by 2 bases, with 18 bases between the two germline ends. Germline V gives CDR1 MNHEY, CDR2 SMNVEV (reference sequence). There are 16 residues in the CDR3.